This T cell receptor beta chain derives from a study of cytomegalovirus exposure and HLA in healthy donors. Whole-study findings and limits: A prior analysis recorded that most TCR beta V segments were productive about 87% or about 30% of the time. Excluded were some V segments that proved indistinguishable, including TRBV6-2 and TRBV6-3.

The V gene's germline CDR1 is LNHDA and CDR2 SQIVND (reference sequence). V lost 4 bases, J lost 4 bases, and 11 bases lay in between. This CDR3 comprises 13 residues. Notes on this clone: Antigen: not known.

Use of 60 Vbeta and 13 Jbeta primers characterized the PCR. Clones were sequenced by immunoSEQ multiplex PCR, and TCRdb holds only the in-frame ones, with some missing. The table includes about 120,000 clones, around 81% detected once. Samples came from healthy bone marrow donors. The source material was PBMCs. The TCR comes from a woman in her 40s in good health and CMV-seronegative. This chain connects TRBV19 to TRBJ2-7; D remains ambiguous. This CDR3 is CASSTRPYYEQYF. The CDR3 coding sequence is TGTGCCAGTAGTACCCGTCCGTATTACGAGCAGTACTTC. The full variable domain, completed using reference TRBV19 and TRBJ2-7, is DGGITQSPKYLFRKEGQNVTLSCEQNLNHDAMYWYRQDPGQGLRLIYYSQIVNDFQKGDIAEGYSVSREKKESFPLTVTSAQKNPTAFYLCASSTRPYYEQYFGPGTRLTVT.